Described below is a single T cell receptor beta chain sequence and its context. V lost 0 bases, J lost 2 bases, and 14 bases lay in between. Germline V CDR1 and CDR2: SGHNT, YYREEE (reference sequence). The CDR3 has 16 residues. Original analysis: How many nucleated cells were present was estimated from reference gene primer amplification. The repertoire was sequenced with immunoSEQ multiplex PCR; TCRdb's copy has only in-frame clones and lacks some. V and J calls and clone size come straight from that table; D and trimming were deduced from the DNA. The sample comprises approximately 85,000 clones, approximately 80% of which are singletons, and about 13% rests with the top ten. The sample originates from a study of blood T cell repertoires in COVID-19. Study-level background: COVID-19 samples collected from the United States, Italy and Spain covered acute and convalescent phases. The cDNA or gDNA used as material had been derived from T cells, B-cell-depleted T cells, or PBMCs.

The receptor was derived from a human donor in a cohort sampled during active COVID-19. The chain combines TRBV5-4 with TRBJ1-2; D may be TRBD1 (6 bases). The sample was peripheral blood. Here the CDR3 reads CASSLGGRQANYGYTF. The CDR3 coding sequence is TGTGCCAGCAGCTTGGGGGGTAGACAGGCGAACTATGGCTACACCTTC.